This T cell receptor (beta chain) was obtained from a study of cytomegalovirus exposure and HLA in healthy donors. The study, taken as a whole, reports: Through in vitro validation, a few CMV-associated chains were shown to be specific for CMV antigens.

Points on this clone: The antigen remains unidentified.

Germline lookup yields CDR1 MNHEY and CDR2 SMNVEV (reference sequence). The CDR3 spans 15 residues. Trimming shortened V by 2 bases and J by 6 bases, and 17 bases separated the two germline ends. The PCR used 60 Vbeta and 13 Jbeta primers. Assay used: immunoSEQ multiplex PCR; TCRdb lists only in-frame clones, some missing. This sample has 150,000 or so clones; 70% to 90% occur once, and the top ten carry about 9.3%. The chain has TRBV27 and TRBJ2-7, with D perhaps matching TRBD1 (5 bases). The sequence derives from a man aged 18 to 29 in good health and CMV-seropositive. The sample was PBMCs. This CDR3 reads CASSLKGRVLCEQYF. Written as DNA, the CDR3 is TGTGCCAGCAGTTTAAAGGGCAGGGTATTATGCGAGCAGTACTTC.